This T cell receptor beta chain was sequenced in a study of siplizumab effects on memory and regulatory T cells. The method was immunoSEQ multiplex PCR; TCRdb's version includes in-frame clones alone and lacks a portion of them. The table lists roughly 120,000 clones, roughly 92% of them singletons. As concerns this clone: Its antigen remains unknown.

Germline CDR1 is MNHEY and CDR2 is SVGAGI. The CDR3 totals 13 residues. The germline V and J ends were trimmed by 6 bases and 5 bases, with 13 bases remaining between them. General study findings and limits: Suppressive function of proliferating Tregs from siplizumab cultures was not confirmed. Mappable alloreactive CD4+ clones came from Treg cells around 70% of the time on average with siplizumab, against around 25% in controls.

The sequence derives from a human donor in good health. The specimen was CD4+ T cells sorted from blood. The chain combines TRBV6-5 with TRBJ2-5; D is perhaps TRBD1 or TRBD2 (5 bases each). CDR3 coding DNA: TGTGCCAGCAGGCGGACTTGGGGCGAGACCCAGTACTTC. Its translation: CASRRTWGETQYF.